This T cell receptor beta chain derives from a study of blood T cell repertoires in COVID-19. CDR1 is SGHNT and CDR2 is YYREEE in the germline V gene (reference sequence). The V and J ends lost 2 bases and 4 bases respectively, with 9 bases between them. The CDR3 consists of 14 residues. The repertoire was sequenced with immunoSEQ multiplex PCR; TCRdb's copy has only in-frame clones and lacks some. Of over 250,000 clones in the sample, around 84% are singletons; the top ten hold approximately 4.5%. Participants came from 20 to 25 US areas, aged about 18 to 100 years. Donors were grouped by their self-reported clinical history.

The sequenced sample consisted of PBMCs or T cells enriched from blood (not recorded which). The TCR originated in a man younger than 45 with acute COVID-19. The V and J genes are TRBV5-4 and TRBJ2-2; D is perhaps TRBD2 (6 bases). The CDR3 coding sequence is TGTGCCAGCAGCTTACGGGAGATCACCGGGGAGCTGTTTTTT. Its protein is CASSLREITGELFF.